The 21 T cell receptor beta chains reported below all come from one sample, sequenced in a study of T-cell memory formation after mild COVID-19. TCRdb itself ran the 5' RACE reads through MiXCR, one entry per CDR3 protein. The profile shows hundreds of thousands of distinct CDR3 sequences, around 21% of them singletons. The specimen was PBMCs or a T cell subset sorted from them (not recorded which). Receptor source: an adult woman who had mild COVID-19 (a few samples of this study predate the infection). Cell type and time point are not known.

Ten or more counts support this clonotype. The chain uses TRBV10-3 and TRBJ1-5; D gene uncertain. The CDR3 consists of 15 residues. From germline, CDR1 is ENHRY and CDR2 SYGVKD. The V end was cut by 2 bases, the J end by 0 bases, with 8 bases between. The CDR3 here is CAISEEGHSNQPQHF. In DNA, the CDR3 is TGTGCCATCAGTGAGGAGGGTCATAGCAATCAGCCCCAGCATTTT.

V gene TRBV20-1 combines with J gene TRBJ2-7; 8 bases map to TRBD1. CDR1 is DFQATT and CDR2 is SNEGSKA in the germline V gene (reference sequence). The CDR3 totals 15 residues. After removal of 0 bases from V and 5 bases from J, the junction contained 9 bases not matched to a gene. CDR3 nucleotides: TGCAGTGCTAGAGATCCGTGGACAGGGAGTAACGAGCAGTACTTC. This encodes CSARDPWTGSNEQYF.

V is TRBV7-2 and J is TRBJ2-3, with D perhaps TRBD1 (7 bases). V dropped 3 bases and J dropped 0 bases, with 13 bases sitting between them. The CDR3 runs 16 residues. The V gene's germline CDR1 is SGHTA and CDR2 FQGNSA. CDR3 in amino acids: CASSLGAGQSTDTQYF. The CDR3 DNA is TGTGCCAGCAGCTTGGGGGCGGGACAGAGCACAGATACGCAGTATTTT.

V and J are TRBV7-3 and TRBJ2-2; 9 bases agree with TRBD1. V dropped 5 bases and J dropped 7; count of bases not matched to a gene: 2. This CDR3 is 13 amino acids long. The germline CDR1 and CDR2 sequences are SGHTA and FQGTGA. CDR3 residues: CASSGTGFGELFF. CDR3 nucleotide sequence: TGTGCCAGCAGCGGGACAGGGTTCGGGGAGCTGTTTTTT. The full variable domain, with the rest looked up from reference TRBV7-3 and TRBJ2-2, is GAGVSQTPSNKVTEKGKYVELRCDPISGHTALYWYRQSLGQGPEFLIYFQGTGAADDSGLPNDRFFAVRPEGSVSTLKIQRTERGDSAVYLCASSGTGFGELFFGEGSRLTVL.

This clonotype has a handful of counts. The rearrangement joins TRBV12-3 or TRBV12-4 to TRBJ1-1; the D gene is possibly TRBD1 (6 bases). V was pared by 4 bases and J by 0 bases, with 18 bases between. CDR3 size: 17 residues. The CDR3 reads CASSSRKGGLLNTEAFF. CDR3 coding DNA: TGTGCCAGCAGTTCCCGTAAAGGGGGGCTCTTGAACACTGAAGCTTTCTTT.

This clonotype has only a few counts. This sequence joins TRBV7-9 and TRBJ1-1; D possibly corresponds to TRBD1 (5 bases). This CDR3 has 14 residues. The germline gives CDR1 SEHNR, CDR2 FQNEAQ (reference sequence). Trimming removed 4 bases from V and 7 bases from J, with 16 bases in between. CDR3 DNA sequence: TGTGCCAGCAGCTACCCAGCGGGGGGGAGTGAAGCTTTCTTT. It codes for CASSYPAGGSEAFF.

The table lists this clonotype with many counts. V usage is TRBV15 and J usage is TRBJ2-5, with TRBD1 identical over 8 bases. Germline CDR1 and CDR2: LNHNV and YYDKDF (reference sequence). The trim removed 3 bases at V and 4 bases at J, leaving 7 bases unmatched. The CDR3 covers 15 residues. CDR3 nucleotides: TGTGCCACCAGCAGGGCGGACAGGGCTGGAGAGACCCAGTACTTC. The encoded protein is CATSRADRAGETQYF.

This sequence joins TRBV5-1 and TRBJ1-1; weak D call: TRBD1 (6 bases). The V gene lost 0 bases and the J gene lost 4 bases, with 10 bases spanning the gap. The germline V gene has CDR1 SGHRS and CDR2 YFSETQ. The CDR3 has 14 amino acids. CDR3 bases: TGCGCCAGCAGCTTGGGGGCGGACAGCACTGAAGCTTTCTTT. Protein: CASSLGADSTEAFF. Supplemented by reference TRBV5-1 and TRBJ1-1, the full variable domain reads KAGVTQTPRYLIKTRGQQVTLSCSPISGHRSVSWYQQTPGQGLQFLFEYFSETQRNKGNFPGRFSGRQFSNSRSEMNVSTLELGDSALYLCASSLGADSTEAFFGQGTRLTVV.

The chain has TRBV30 and TRBJ2-3; TRBD2 aligns across 8 bases. Germline CDR1 GTSNPN, CDR2 SVGIG (reference sequence). The trim removed 2 bases at V and 1 base at J, leaving 5 bases unmatched. CDR3 length: 15 residues. Here the CDR3 reads CAWSKQAGGTDTQYF. The CDR3 DNA reads TGTGCCTGGAGTAAACAAGCGGGAGGCACAGATACGCAGTATTTT.

V is TRBV10-3 and J is TRBJ2-2; maybe TRBD1 (5 bases). Germline V gene lookup returns CDR1 ENHRY and CDR2 SYGVKD. The CDR3 is 15 amino acids. Trimming stripped 8 bases from V and 0 bases from J, with 13 bases between. The CDR3 coding sequence is TGTGCCATCTGCACCGACAGCGCGAACACCGGGGAGCTGTTTTTT. This translates into CAICTDSANTGELFF.

Turning to this clonotype: A read error may produce the germline difference seen at one junction end. This chain uses TRBV5-1 with TRBJ2-3; 10 bases are shared with TRBD1. The germline V gene has CDR1 SGHRS and CDR2 YFSETQ. This CDR3 is 16 amino acids long. The CDR3 nucleotides read TGCGACAGCAGCTTGGCCCCGACAGGGGGCGCAGATACGCAGTATTTT. Translation: CDSSLAPTGGADTQYF.

This clonotype was seen repeatedly, ten times or more. The V and J genes are TRBV4-1 and TRBJ1-4; no firm D call. Trimming stripped 0 bases from V and 2 bases from J, with 7 bases between. The CDR3 is 15 amino acids. Germline-derived CDR1 and CDR2 are MGHRA and YSYEKL. For the CDR3, the DNA is TGCGCCAGCAGCCAAGATTATGAGACTAATGAAAAACTGTTTTTT. Amino acid sequence: CASSQDYETNEKLFF.

This clonotype was seen a few times. The chain couples TRBV12-3 or TRBV12-4 to TRBJ1-4; D ambiguous. This CDR3 spans 16 amino acids. V was trimmed by 1 base and J by 0 bases, leaving 9 bases between them. This chain's CDR3 is CASSLGLSATNEKLFF. In DNA, the CDR3 is TGTGCCAGCAGTTTAGGACTGAGTGCAACTAATGAAAAACTGTTTTTT.

This clonotype appeared a few times. The chain couples TRBV12-3 or TRBV12-4 to TRBJ2-1, with 13 nucleotides matching TRBD2. V lost 4 bases and J lost 9; bases outside the gene matches: 12. The length of the CDR3 is 17 residues. CDR3 nucleotides: TGTGCCAGCAGTTCCAGGGGACTAGCGGGAATTGCGAGTGAGCAGTTCTTC. Its protein is CASSSRGLAGIASEQFF.

This clonotype was found a few times. A read error may account for a junction end that differs from germline. The chain recombines TRBV5-1 with TRBJ2-1; 13 bases line up with TRBD2. Germline CDR1 and CDR2: SGHRS and YFSETQ. The CDR3 covers 14 residues. CDR3 coding DNA: TGCGCCAGCAGCTTCATACATCGACTAGCGGGAGGAGTCTTC. It yields the protein CASSFIHRLAGGVF.

This chain joins TRBV29-1 and TRBJ2-7; 9 bases agree with TRBD1. The germline CDR1 and CDR2 sequences are SQVTM and ANQGSEA. The CDR3 extends over 17 amino acids. J lost 3 bases, V lost 4 bases, and 16 bases had no gene match. The CDR3, as DNA: TGCAGCGTTGGCCTCCGGGACAGGGCTTATACTAGCTACGAGCAGTACTTC. Translating gives CSVGLRDRAYTSYEQYF.

The chain has TRBV19 and TRBJ2-1, with D perhaps TRBD1 (5 bases). Per the germline V gene, CDR1 is LNHDA and CDR2 is SQIVND (reference sequence). V lost 5 bases and J 0 bases, leaving 11 bases between the germline ends. This CDR3 has 15 residues. CDR3 coding DNA: TGTGCCAGTAGTCCTCAGGGCCTCTCCTACAATGAGCAGTTCTTC. Translation gives CASSPQGLSYNEQFF.

This clonotype was counted between two and nine times. V gene TRBV5-6 combines with J gene TRBJ2-3, with 8 bases identical to TRBD1. Germline V CDR1 and CDR2: SGHDT, YYEEEE. Germline trimming cut 2 bases from V and 3 bases from J; bases unmatched to any gene: 5. This CDR3 region has 15 residues. The CDR3 bases are TGTGCCAGCAGCTTCGGACAGGGCTTAACAGATACGCAGTATTTT. Protein product: CASSFGQGLTDTQYF.

This clonotype was observed a handful of times. The chain is built from TRBV11-3 and TRBJ2-3, with D possibly being TRBD1 (6 bases). Germline V gives CDR1 SGHNT, CDR2 YENEEA. Trimming pared 3 bases from V and 6 bases from J, leaving 10 bases between. The CDR3 is 13 amino acids. CDR3 in amino acids: CASSLQGWDTQYF. DNA for the CDR3: TGTGCCAGCAGCTTGCAGGGGTGGGATACGCAGTATTTT.

A few counts support this clonotype. The chain employs TRBV20-1 and TRBJ2-7; 10 bases match TRBD1. J lost 2 bases, V lost 0 bases, and 10 bases had no gene match. The CDR3 is 17 residues long. Germline CDR1 reads DFQATT; CDR2 reads SNEGSKA (reference sequence). The CDR3 DNA follows: TGCAGTGCTAGAGATCAATCCGGGACAGGGGACGCCTACGAGCAGTACTTC. Translated, it gives CSARDQSGTGDAYEQYF.

Only a few counts were recorded for this clonotype. The chain is built from TRBV5-8 and TRBJ2-7; 7 bases agree with TRBD1. V lost 0 bases, J lost 4 bases, and 4 bases stayed unmatched. This CDR3 comprises 14 residues. CDR1 and CDR2 from the germline V gene are SGHTS and YDEGEE. The CDR3 DNA reads TGTGCCAGCAGCTTGGGGTGGGACAGTTACGAGCAGTACTTC. Its translation: CASSLGWDSYEQYF. Drawing the rest from reference TRBV5-8 and TRBJ2-7, the complete variable domain is EAGVTQSPTHLIKTRGQQATLRCSPISGHTSVYWYQQALGLGLQFLLWYDEGEERNRGNFPPRFSGRQFPNYSSELNVNALELEDSALYLCASSLGWDSYEQYFGPGTRLTVT.